Below are 29 T cell receptor beta chains sequenced from a single sample in a study of Ad26.COV2.S vaccination and SARS-CoV-2 variants. Profiled with immunoSEQ multiplex PCR; TCRdb holds only in-frame clones, not every one. The sample contains approximately 340,000 clones, around 84% of which appear only once. Indicated treatment: roughly 19 received Ad26.COV2.S at low or high dose, single or two shots; about 5 received placebo; per-sample allocation not given. Samples came from day 63 after the first vaccine or placebo injection. Sequenced here: peripheral blood, sampled in a trial of Ad26.COV2.S vaccine versus placebo. The receptors derive from a person between 18 and 65 years old who received the Ad26.COV2.S COVID-19 vaccine or a placebo.

The sample holds one count of this clone. The chain is built from TRBV7-9 and TRBJ1-1; the D is unclear. Deletions cut 1 base from V and 7 bases from J, with 10 bases between. The CDR3 covers 13 residues. CDR1 is SEHNR and CDR2 is FQNEAQ in the germline V gene (reference sequence). For the CDR3, the DNA is TGTGCCAGCAGCTTAGATGCAGCGGGTGAAGCTTTCTTT. Translation: CASSLDAAGEAFF.

This clone appeared once. This chain links TRBV6-2 or TRBV6-3 with TRBJ2-3; 16 bases align to TRBD2. Looked up from germline, CDR1 is MNHEY and CDR2 is SVGEGT. The CDR3 contains 17 residues. After removal of 6 bases from V and 8 bases from J, the junction contained 11 bases not matched to a gene. The CDR3 sequence is CASSLGLAGGWRSTQYF. CDR3 in DNA: TGTGCCAGCAGCCTGGGACTAGCGGGAGGGTGGAGGAGTACGCAGTATTTT.

Details on this clone: One end of the junction is discordant with germline, which a read error may explain. The chain uses TRBV28 and TRBJ2-1; TRBD2 might be the D (7 bases). Germline CDR1 is MDHEN and CDR2 is SYDVKM. This CDR3 contains 19 residues. The CDR3, as DNA: TGTGCCAGCAACCCAAGGGGGGCGGGGGCATATTCCTCCAACAATGAGCAGTTCTTC. As protein: CASNPRGAGAYSSNNEQFF.

The V call is TRBV5-4, the J call TRBJ1-3, with no clear D. With 3 bases removed from V and 0 bases from J, the gap between germline ends came to 7 bases. CDR1 is SGHNT and CDR2 is YYREEE in the germline V gene (reference sequence). The CDR3 is 14 residues long. The CDR3 region is CASSSGSSGNTIYF. DNA for the CDR3: TGTGCCAGCAGCTCGGGTTCCTCTGGAAACACCATATATTTT.

V gene TRBV4-3 combines with J gene TRBJ2-7; 8 positions match TRBD2. J lost 0 bases, V lost 0 bases, and 7 bases had no gene match. Germline CDR1 reads LGHNA; CDR2 reads YSLEER. The CDR3 has 17 residues. CDR3 protein: CASSQDRRLAGSYEQYF. The CDR3 DNA reads as TGCGCCAGCAGCCAAGATAGAAGGCTAGCGGGCTCCTACGAGCAGTACTTC.

The V gene is TRBV5-6, the J gene TRBJ2-5; the match to TRBD1 covers 8 bases. The germline V gene encodes CDR1 SGHDT and CDR2 YYEEEE. CDR3 length: 15 residues. J lost 5 bases, V lost 4 bases, and 10 bases had no gene match. CDR3 sequence: CASSTGGKARETQYF. DNA for the CDR3: TGTGCCAGCAGCACAGGGGGAAAAGCGAGGGAGACCCAGTACTTC. Full variable domain (missing parts from reference TRBV5-6 and TRBJ2-5): DAGVTQSPTHLIKTRGQQVTLRCSPKSGHDTVSWYQQALGQGPQFIFQYYEEEERQRGNFPDRFSGHQFPNYSSELNVNALLLGDSALYLCASSTGGKARETQYFGPGTRLLVL.

This chain links TRBV27 with TRBJ2-7; D may be TRBD2 (6 bases). The CDR3 consists of 20 residues. Germline CDR1 reads MNHEY; CDR2 reads SMNVEV (reference sequence). The V gene lost 8 bases and the J gene lost 12 bases, with 44 bases spanning the gap. CDR3 DNA sequence: TGTGCCAGCTTATCTACGGGGGAACCCGTTGGCGGCCGGGCGGGCCGTGTCCTGTACTTC. Translated, it gives CASLSTGEPVGGRAGRVLYF.

The chain has TRBV6-2 or TRBV6-3 and TRBJ1-6; TRBD1 matches 7 bases. This CDR3 region has 18 residues. Germline assignment: CDR1 MNHEY and CDR2 SVGEGT. With V trimmed by 2 bases and J by 7 bases, 14 bases remained unmatched. The CDR3 DNA follows: TGTGCCAGCAGTTACACGTACGAAAGGGGGCTGGACAATTCACCCCTCCACTTT. Protein: CASSYTYERGLDNSPLHF.

The gene calls are TRBV18 and TRBJ1-1; 7 bases agree with TRBD1. Per the germline V gene, CDR1 is KGHSH and CDR2 is LQKENI. The CDR3 is 15 amino acids. V lost 3 bases and J lost 0; bases outside the gene matches: 4. CDR3: CASSPGQVMNTEAFF. CDR3 nucleotide sequence: TGTGCCAGCTCACCCGGACAGGTAATGAACACTGAAGCTTTCTTT.

This chain uses TRBV2 with TRBJ2-3, with TRBD2 identical over 10 bases. This CDR3 spans 16 amino acids. Germline lookup yields CDR1 SNHLY and CDR2 FYNNEI. V lost 3 bases, J lost 1 base, and 4 bases stayed unmatched. Here the CDR3 reads CASSEWLAGGTDTQYF. The CDR3, as DNA: TGTGCCAGCAGTGAGTGGCTAGCGGGAGGCACAGATACGCAGTATTTT.

For this clone: This sample also contains other DNA sequences that code for the same CDR3. The chain carries TRBV19 and TRBJ1-1, with 7 bases matching TRBD1. This CDR3 comprises 15 residues. The ends lost 5 bases at V and 0 bases at J; junction bases unmatched: 6. Germline V gene data show CDR1 as LNHDA and CDR2 as SQIVND (reference sequence). This chain's CDR3 is CASSAGTVMNTEAFF. In DNA, the CDR3 is TGTGCCAGTAGTGCCGGGACAGTTATGAACACTGAAGCTTTCTTT.

V gene TRBV6-2 or TRBV6-3 combines with J gene TRBJ1-3; 8 nucleotides line up with TRBD1. From germline, CDR1 is MNHEY and CDR2 SVGEGT. V lost 0 bases and J lost 0; bases outside the gene matches: 4. The CDR3 runs to 17 residues. CDR3 coding DNA: TGTGCCAGCAGTTACTCTGGGACAGGCGTCTCTGGAAACACCATATATTTT. This gives the protein CASSYSGTGVSGNTIYF.

The count of this clone is one. This chain uses TRBV6-2 or TRBV6-3 with TRBJ2-1; tentative D call: TRBD2 (6 bases). Trimming removed 6 bases from V and 9 bases from J, with 18 bases in between. The CDR3 runs to 14 residues. Germline CDR1 reads MNHEY; CDR2 reads SVGEGT. The CDR3 region has the DNA TGTGCCAGCAGCCAGGGCACACGGCGGGGTGAGCAGTTCTTC. It codes for CASSQGTRRGEQFF.

The chain combines TRBV9 with TRBJ2-7; TRBD2 agrees at 13 bases. Germline trimming cut 4 bases from V and 7 bases from J; bases unmatched to any gene: 17. The CDR3 runs to 18 residues. Per the germline V gene, CDR1 is SGDLS and CDR2 is YYNGEE. CDR3: CASSSSGTSGTTLGEQYF. As DNA, the CDR3 is TGTGCCAGCAGCTCCAGCGGGACTAGCGGGACCACTTTGGGGGAGCAGTACTTC.

CDR3 sequence: CASSFGDRGYAEAFF. The CDR3 DNA follows: TGTGCCAGCAGCTTTGGGGACAGGGGTTACGCTGAAGCTTTCTTT. The V call is TRBV13, the J call TRBJ1-1; 10 bases are a match to TRBD1. Germline V gene sequence: CDR1 PRHDT, CDR2 FYEKMQ (reference sequence). J gave up 6 bases and V 3 bases, and 7 bases lay outside the gene matches. CDR3 length equals 15 residues.

This sequence joins TRBV28 and TRBJ2-1; 7 bases line up with TRBD2. Germline V gene sequence: CDR1 MDHEN, CDR2 SYDVKM. Unmatched junction bases numbered 13, after V lost 1 base and J lost 7 bases. The CDR3 loop spans 17 amino acids. As DNA, the CDR3 is TGTGCCAGCAGTTTATTGGACGGGGAGGGCCTGAAGAATGAGCAGTTCTTC. Translated: CASSLLDGEGLKNEQFF.

CDR3 region: CASSPRDDFNEKLFF. CDR3 in DNA: TGTGCCAGCAGCCCGAGGGACGATTTTAATGAAAAACTGTTTTTT. The rearrangement uses TRBV3-1 (or the pseudogene TRBV3-2) and TRBJ1-4, with a tentative D call TRBD1 (5 bases). The CDR3 extends over 15 amino acids. The germline V gene encodes CDR1 LGHDT and CDR2 YNNKEL (reference sequence). V dropped 4 bases and J dropped 4 bases, with 13 bases sitting between them.

CDR3 coding DNA: TGCGCCACCAGGAGGGGGTCGAACACCGGGGAGCTGTTTTTT. Protein sequence: CATRRGSNTGELFF. The chain uses TRBV5-1 and TRBJ2-2; D may be TRBD1 or TRBD2 (6 bases each). The ends were cut back, 9 bases at V and 0 bases at J, with 12 bases in the middle. The CDR3 spans 14 residues. Germline assignment: CDR1 SGHRS and CDR2 YFSETQ.

This chain uses TRBV5-4 with TRBJ2-1; 11 positions match TRBD1. Germline CDR1 reads SGHNT; CDR2 reads YYREEE (reference sequence). The CDR3 is made up of 16 amino acids. J gave up 7 bases and V 4 bases, and 10 bases lay outside the gene matches. CDR3 region: CASSPRTGGTGNEQFF. The CDR3 DNA sequence: TGTGCCAGCAGCCCCAGGACAGGGGGCACCGGAAATGAGCAGTTCTTC.

This clone was detected a few times. The chain combines TRBV7-9 with TRBJ1-4; D is unresolved. V was clipped by 4 bases and J by 6 bases, with 9 bases between them. Germline CDR1 is SEHNR and CDR2 is FQNEAQ (reference sequence). This CDR3 has 13 amino acids. The CDR3 coding sequence is TGTGCCAGCAGCTGGCTCGGGGATGAAAAACTGTTTTTT. Protein: CASSWLGDEKLFF. Full variable domain (outside the CDR3, taken from reference TRBV7-9 and TRBJ1-4): DTGVSQNPRHKITKRGQNVTFRCDPISEHNRLYWYRQTLGQGPEFLTYFQNEAQLEKSRLLSDRFSAERPKGSFSTLEIQRTEQGDSAMYLCASSWLGDEKLFFGSGTQLSVL.

The chain couples TRBV2 to TRBJ1-1; a weak D match, TRBD1 (5 bases). V shed 5 bases and J shed 11 bases, with 21 bases lying between them. In germline, CDR1 is SNHLY, CDR2 FYNNEI. The CDR3 has 14 residues. Here the CDR3 reads CASSRAPTPGGAFF. Written as DNA, the CDR3 is TGTGCCAGCAGTCGGGCCCCTACGCCGGGGGGGGCTTTCTTT.

The chain uses TRBV29-1 and TRBJ2-7; perhaps D is TRBD1 or TRBD2 (6 bases each). Trimming removed 5 bases at V and 3 bases at J, with 26 bases between. The CDR3 totals 17 residues. CDR1 is SQVTM and CDR2 is ANQGSEA in the germline V gene. The DNA for the CDR3 is TGCAGCGTTCAAAAAAGACGGAAGGGGGGACACATCTACGAGCAGTACTTC. Translating it yields CSVQKRRKGGHIYEQYF.

V and J are TRBV10-1 and TRBJ2-7; TRBD1 might be the D (6 bases). Looked up from germline, CDR1 is WNHNN and CDR2 is SYGVQD (reference sequence). The ends were cut back, 8 bases at V and 4 bases at J, with 15 bases in the middle. The CDR3 sequence is 13 residues long. CDR3 protein: CASLRGFDYEQYF. The DNA of the CDR3 is TGCGCCAGCCTGAGGGGGTTCGATTACGAGCAGTACTTC.

The rearrangement uses TRBV5-1 and TRBJ1-4, with 7 bases lining up with TRBD1. Germline V CDR1 and CDR2: SGHRS, YFSETQ. The CDR3 consists of 17 residues. V shed 0 bases and J 0 bases; nucleotides not matched to a gene: 5. The CDR3: CASSLDRGPTTNEKLFF. The DNA for the CDR3 is TGCGCCAGCAGCTTGGACAGGGGACCAACAACTAATGAAAAACTGTTTTTT.

This chain connects TRBV29-1 to TRBJ2-7; weak D call: TRBD2 (5 bases). CDR1 is SQVTM and CDR2 is ANQGSEA in the germline V gene. This CDR3 has 13 residues. V was shortened by 7 bases and J by 0 bases, with 13 bases between the two germline ends. The CDR3 nucleotides are TGCAGCGGGTCCTTGGACTCCTCCTACGAGCAGTACTTC. Translation gives CSGSLDSSYEQYF.

The V gene is TRBV27, the J gene TRBJ2-2; unclear D gene. CDR1 and CDR2 from the germline V gene are MNHEY and SMNVEV (reference sequence). The CDR3 totals 12 residues. CDR3 nucleotides: TGTGCGGGTGGACGTGGCACCGGGGAGCTGTTTTTT. Translated: CAGGRGTGELFF.

V gene TRBV7-9 combines with J gene TRBJ2-1; 11 bases fit TRBD2. Per the germline V gene, CDR1 is SEHNR and CDR2 is FQNEAQ (reference sequence). The CDR3 runs 16 residues. Germline trimming cut 4 bases from V and 8 bases from J; bases unmatched to any gene: 10. This CDR3 reads CASSWLAGGPEDEQFF. In nucleotides, the CDR3 is TGTGCCAGCAGCTGGTTAGCGGGAGGGCCGGAAGATGAGCAGTTCTTC. The whole variable domain, remainder taken from reference TRBV7-9 and TRBJ2-1, is DTGVSQNPRHKITKRGQNVTFRCDPISEHNRLYWYRQTLGQGPEFLTYFQNEAQLEKSRLLSDRFSAERPKGSFSTLEIQRTEQGDSAMYLCASSWLAGGPEDEQFFGPGTRLTVL.

This chain connects TRBV27 to TRBJ2-5; 12 positions agree with TRBD2. There are 15 residues in the CDR3. The germline V gene encodes CDR1 MNHEY and CDR2 SMNVEV (reference sequence). The V and J ends lost 3 bases and 5 bases, in that order; junction bases with no gene match: 4. For the CDR3, the DNA is TGTGCCAGCAGTTTCCTAGCGGGGGGGCGCGAGACCCAGTACTTC. Its protein product is CASSFLAGGRETQYF.

CDR3: CASSLGGGEDEQYF. The CDR3 nucleotides read TGTGCCAGCAGTTTGGGGGGCGGAGAGGACGAGCAGTACTTC. This rearrangement joins TRBV28 to TRBJ2-7, with D possibly being TRBD1 or TRBD2 (6 bases each). Trimming took off 3 bases at V and 5 bases at J, with 14 bases between the two ends. This CDR3 has 14 amino acids. Per the germline V gene, CDR1 is MDHEN and CDR2 is SYDVKM.